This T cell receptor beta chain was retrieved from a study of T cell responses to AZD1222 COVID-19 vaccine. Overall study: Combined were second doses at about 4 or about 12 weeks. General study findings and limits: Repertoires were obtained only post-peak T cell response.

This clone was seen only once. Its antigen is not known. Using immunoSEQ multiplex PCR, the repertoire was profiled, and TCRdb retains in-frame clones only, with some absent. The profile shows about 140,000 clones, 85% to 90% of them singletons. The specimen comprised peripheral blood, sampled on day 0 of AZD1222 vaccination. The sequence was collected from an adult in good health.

The CDR3 sequence: CASSLVGLAANEQFF. CDR3 bases: TGTGCCAGCAGCTTAGTGGGACTAGCAGCTAATGAGCAGTTCTTC. V usage is TRBV7-2 and J usage is TRBJ2-1; 9 nucleotides align to TRBD2. The CDR3 is made up of 15 amino acids. Per the germline V gene, CDR1 is SGHTA and CDR2 is FQGNSA. J lost 7 bases, V lost 1 base, and 5 bases had no gene match.